This T cell receptor beta chain was recovered during a study of blood T cell repertoires in COVID-19. Study summary: Donors in the United States, Italy and Spain gave samples during acute or convalescent COVID-19. From T cells, B-cell-depleted T cells, or PBMCs came the material, which was cDNA or gDNA.

The CDR3 totals 15 residues. Germline V gene sequence: CDR1 SEHNR, CDR2 FQNEAQ (reference sequence). V trimming: 6 bases; J trimming: 7 bases; junction bases outside the gene matches: 9. Under the authors' procedure: The assay estimated nucleated cells by amplifying reference gene primers. Repertoires were generated with immunoSEQ multiplex PCR, while TCRdb's copy carries only in-frame clones and drops some. That table is the source of V, J and clone size, and D and trimming were worked out from the DNA. The data hold 160,000 or so clones, with roughly 90% observed a single time. This TCR came from a man aged 55 to 69 with acute or convalescent COVID-19. Sequencing input: peripheral blood. This chain joins TRBV7-9 and TRBJ2-2, with 9 bases identical to TRBD1. DNA of the CDR3: TGTGCCAGCAGACCTACAGGGGGCGCACTCGGGGAGCTGTTTTTT. This codes for CASRPTGGALGELFF.